Listed below are T cell receptor beta chains from one sample, sequenced in a study of vaccination effects on CD4 cells after COVID-19. The antigens these receptors bind are not known. Generated by immunoSEQ multiplex PCR, the TCRdb table keeps only in-frame clones and is missing some. The table has 70,000 or so clones, over 65% seen once; the top ten hold more than 2%. This specimen was CD4+ T cells from PBMCs cultured without peptide, taken after COVID-19 vaccination. The source of these receptors is a human donor who received a COVID-19 vaccine. The CDR3 runs from the conserved cysteine through the conserved F or W. The D gene is left open where the match is weak. Expanded clones get a size class; other rows say once, few or many, or leave the size out.

abundance	d_gene	v_gene	j_gene	CDR3aa	CDR3nt
-	-	TRBV18	TRBJ2-2	CASSPPERALTGELFF	TGTGCCAGCTCACCACCGGAGAGGGCTCTGACCGGGGAGCTGTTTTTT
-	-	TRBV5-4	TRBJ2-5	CASSVSRETQYF	TGTGCCAGCAGCGTTAGTAGAGAGACCCAGTACTTC
-	-	TRBV10-3	TRBJ1-6	CAISSGGGRYNSPLHF	TGTGCCATCAGTTCCGGGGGAGGAAGGTATAATTCACCCCTCCACTTT
few	-	TRBV11-1	TRBJ1-2	CASNPGPSYGYTF	TGTGCCAGCAACCCCGGGCCCTCCTATGGCTACACCTTC
-	-	TRBV24-1	TRBJ1-6	CATSSTGNSPLHF	TGTGCCACCAGTTCTACAGGGAATTCACCCCTCCACTTT
-	-	TRBV19	TRBJ2-1	CASSIYKGEQFF	TGTGCCAGTAGTATCTATAAGGGAGAGCAGTTCTTC
-	TRBD1	TRBV18	TRBJ2-1	CASSPPGTATYNEQFF	TGTGCCAGCTCACCACCCGGGACAGCAACCTACAATGAGCAGTTCTTC
-	TRBD1	TRBV4-1	TRBJ2-3	CASSRLPGTVTDTQYF	TGCGCCAGCAGCCGGCTGCCGGGGACAGTTACAGATACGCAGTATTTT
few	-	TRBV3-1/TRBV3-2	TRBJ1-5	CAIRGSNQPQHF	TGTGCCATCAGAGGCAGCAATCAGCCCCAGCATTTT
once	TRBD1	TRBV19	TRBJ1-6	CASSPFGQGASPLHF	TGTGCCAGTAGTCCCTTTGGACAGGGGGCATCACCCCTCCACTTT
-	-	TRBV5-1	TRBJ2-5	CASSLQGIETQYF	TGCGCCAGCAGCCTACAGGGTATAGAGACCCAGTACTTC
-	-	TRBV18	TRBJ1-1	CASSPSWTRNTEAFF	TGTGCCAGCTCACCATCATGGACGCGGAACACTGAAGCTTTCTTT
-	-	TRBV5-4	TRBJ1-3	CASSLGGDSGNTIYF	TGTGCCAGCAGCTTGGGCGGAGACTCTGGAAACACCATATATTTT
-	TRBD2	TRBV18	TRBJ2-4	CASSLREGKNIQYF	TGTGCCAGCTCCCTCCGGGAGGGAAAAAACATTCAGTACTTC
-	TRBD1	TRBV19	TRBJ2-1	CASTRGTGNEQFF	TGTGCCAGTACTCGGGGGACAGGCAATGAGCAGTTCTTC
-	-	TRBV6-5	TRBJ2-3	CATLKGGSTDTQYF	TGTGCCACATTGAAAGGAGGGAGCACAGATACGCAGTATTTT
-	-	TRBV7-9	TRBJ2-3	CASSQSGAASTDTQYF	TGTGCCAGCAGTCAATCGGGGGCCGCTAGCACAGATACGCAGTATTTT
-	-	TRBV4-3	TRBJ1-1	CASSQDPRGDTEAFF	TGCGCCAGCAGCCAAGATCCTCGCGGGGACACTGAAGCTTTCTTT
once	TRBD1	TRBV4-3	TRBJ1-1	CASSQAWDSPYMNTEAFF	TGCGCCAGCAGCCAAGCCTGGGACAGCCCATACATGAACACTGAAGCTTTCTTT
-	-	TRBV6-1	TRBJ1-5	CASSEGGPSQPQHF	TGTGCCAGCAGTGAAGGGGGTCCCAGTCAGCCCCAGCATTTT
-	-	TRBV24-1	TRBJ2-2	CATSDPGGPGELFF	TGTGCCACCAGTGACCCTGGGGGGCCCGGGGAGCTGTTTTTT
-	-	TRBV19	TRBJ1-6	CASSIIRDSPLHF	TGTGCCAGTAGTATAATTCGGGATTCACCCCTCCACTTT
-	-	TRBV29-1	TRBJ1-3	CSVVPNSGNTIYF	TGCAGCGTTGTTCCAAACTCTGGAAACACCATATATTTT
-	TRBD1	TRBV6-2/TRBV6-3	TRBJ2-2	CASSHPGTGAHGELFF	TGTGCCAGCAGTCACCCCGGGACAGGGGCACACGGGGAGCTGTTTTTT
-	-	TRBV6-2/TRBV6-3	TRBJ1-1	CASSGGGANGHEAFF	TGTGCCAGCAGCGGTGGTGGGGCCAACGGGCATGAAGCTTTCTTT
once	TRBD1	TRBV4-1	TRBJ2-4	CASSQGPTGGDIQYF	TGCGCCAGCAGCCAAGGCCCGACAGGGGGAGACATTCAGTACTTC
once	-	TRBV19	TRBJ1-5	CASSIMVGGQPQHF	TGTGCCAGTAGTATAATGGTAGGAGGTCAGCCCCAGCATTTT
-	-	TRBV19	TRBJ2-5	CASSIQVGNQETQYF	TGTGCCAGTAGTATCCAGGTCGGGAACCAAGAGACCCAGTACTTC
-	TRBD2	TRBV11-2	TRBJ2-5	CASSSPGGQETQYF	TGTGCCAGCAGCTCCCCGGGGGGGCAAGAGACCCAGTACTTC
-	-	TRBV6-1	TRBJ1-2	CASSGAFYGYTF	TGTGCCAGCAGTGGAGCGTTCTATGGCTACACCTTC
many	-	TRBV6-5	TRBJ1-5	CASHAYVTGDQPQHF	TGTGCCAGCCATGCCTACGTTACAGGCGATCAGCCCCAGCATTTT
few	-	TRBV30	TRBJ1-5	CAWSVAGSSNQPQHF	TGTGCCTGGAGTGTGGCAGGGAGTAGCAATCAGCCCCAGCATTTT
once	-	TRBV29-1	TRBJ2-1	CSVERGVGYNEQFF	TGCAGCGTTGAGCGCGGGGTAGGTTACAATGAGCAGTTCTTC
-	-	TRBV18	TRBJ1-2	CASSPNQDLGYTF	TGTGCCAGCTCACCAAACCAAGACCTTGGCTACACCTTC
-	-	TRBV7-2	TRBJ2-6	CASSLRSGGANVLTF	TGTGCCAGCAGCTTAAGGTCCGGGGGGGCCAACGTCCTGACTTTC
few	-	TRBV4-1	TRBJ1-1	CASSQDLHGNTEAFF	TGCGCCAGCAGCCAAGATTTGCACGGGAACACTGAAGCTTTCTTT
-	-	TRBV24-1	TRBJ2-5	CATSDGTSLETQYF	TGTGCCACCAGTGATGGGACATCGTTGGAGACCCAGTACTTC
-	-	TRBV19	TRBJ2-5	CASSTGSRSSAQYF	TGTGCCAGCAGTACCGGCTCTAGATCTTCGGCCCAGTACTTC
-	-	TRBV6-2/TRBV6-3	TRBJ1-6	CASSFYNSPLHF	TGTGCCAGCAGTTTCTATAATTCACCCCTCCACTTT
-	-	TRBV18	TRBJ1-3	CASSLNRVTPGNTIYF	TGTGCCAGCTCCCTCAACAGGGTAACTCCCGGAAACACCATATATTTT
few	-	TRBV6-5	TRBJ2-3	CASSYSPSGADTQYF	TGTGCCAGCAGTTACTCTCCCTCGGGGGCAGATACGCAGTATTTT
-	TRBD1	TRBV30	TRBJ1-2	CASRQGLNYGYTF	TGTGCCTCACGACAGGGGCTTAACTATGGCTACACCTTC
few	-	TRBV12-5	TRBJ1-5	CASGLQVQPQHF	TGTGCTAGTGGTTTGCAGGTCCAGCCCCAGCATTTT
-	-	TRBV7-3	TRBJ1-2	CASSLDSNYGYTF	TGTGCCAGCAGCTTGGACAGTAACTATGGCTACACCTTC
few	-	TRBV19	TRBJ1-2	CASILSDGTTYGYTF	TGTGCCAGTATCCTCTCCGATGGGACCACATATGGCTACACCTTC
-	TRBD1	TRBV6-5	TRBJ1-1	CASSYFEGANTEAFF	TGTGCCAGCAGTTACTTTGAGGGGGCGAACACTGAAGCTTTCTTT
few	-	TRBV7-2	TRBJ2-1	CASSLREYNEQFF	TGTGCCAGCAGCTTAAGAGAGTACAATGAGCAGTTCTTC
-	TRBD2	TRBV19	TRBJ2-5	CASERIAGGPQETQYF	TGTGCCAGCGAACGGATAGCGGGGGGGCCTCAAGAGACCCAGTACTTC
-	TRBD1	TRBV6-5	TRBJ1-1	CASDTGTENTEAFF	TGTGCCAGCGATACCGGGACAGAGAACACTGAAGCTTTCTTT
-	-	TRBV6-5	TRBJ2-5	CASRSRGNGLETQYF	TGTGCCAGCAGAAGCAGAGGGAACGGATTGGAGACCCAGTACTTC
-	TRBD2	TRBV7-2	TRBJ2-1	CASSLKAGAINEQFF	TGTGCCAGCAGCTTAAAAGCGGGGGCTATTAATGAGCAGTTCTTC
-	-	TRBV5-1	TRBJ2-2	CASSLVSGSNTGELFF	TGCGCCAGCAGCTTGGTTTCAGGATCGAACACCGGGGAGCTGTTTTTT
-	-	TRBV30	TRBJ1-5	CAWSPGGQPQHF	TGTGCCTGGAGTCCCGGCGGACAGCCCCAGCATTTT
-	TRBD1	TRBV5-6	TRBJ1-5	CASSLLDRGTDQPQHF	TGTGCCAGCAGCTTGCTTGACAGGGGTACGGATCAGCCCCAGCATTTT